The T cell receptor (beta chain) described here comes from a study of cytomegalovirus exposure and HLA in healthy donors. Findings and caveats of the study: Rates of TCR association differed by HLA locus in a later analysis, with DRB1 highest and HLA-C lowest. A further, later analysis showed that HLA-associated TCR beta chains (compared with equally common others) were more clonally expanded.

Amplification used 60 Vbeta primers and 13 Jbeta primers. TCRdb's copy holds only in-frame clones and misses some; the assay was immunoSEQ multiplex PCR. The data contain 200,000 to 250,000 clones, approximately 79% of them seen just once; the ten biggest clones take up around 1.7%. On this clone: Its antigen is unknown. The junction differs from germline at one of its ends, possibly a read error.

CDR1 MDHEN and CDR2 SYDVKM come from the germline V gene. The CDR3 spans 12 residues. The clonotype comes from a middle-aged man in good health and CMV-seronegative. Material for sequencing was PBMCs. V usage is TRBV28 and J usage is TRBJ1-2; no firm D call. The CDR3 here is CASTLTSYGYTF. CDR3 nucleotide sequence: TGTGCCAGCACTTTAACGAGTTATGGCTACACCTTC.